This TCR beta chain is drawn from a study of T cell responses to AZD1222 COVID-19 vaccine (dated by TCRdb to the early 2020s). For the study in its entirety: AZD1222 recipients with second doses at about 4 weeks or about 12 weeks were pooled, because spike-specific TCR depth and breadth did not differ between schedules. A total of around 240 trial participants underwent TCR sequencing, of whom 200 to 220 had received two doses of AZD1222 and about 26 had received two doses of the MenACWY control vaccine. Trial participants were enrolled into age subgroups of 18-55, 56-69 and 70-plus years, which contained about 160, 30 and 59 TCR-sequenced participants, respectively.

The CDR3 regions of human TCRbeta chains were analyzed by immunosequencing. Concerning the study's data processing: Repertoire TCRs were checked for matches against a reference library of SARS-CoV-2-specific TCRs that had been generated using the MIRA antigen-specificity platform. Breadth was defined as the fraction of unique TCRs that were SARS-CoV-2-associated. Depth was defined as the fraction of total T cells that were SARS-CoV-2-associated. Each spike-specific TCR was assigned to its reactive spike region and to a CD4 or CD8 class using the MIRA data. Log10-transformed breadth and depth values were compared by one-way ANOVA with Sidak's multiple comparisons tests. The clones in this table, taken by TCRdb from immuneACCESS, are in-frame only. Not every clone is retained; where verified, under half of the shortfall comes from an unresolved V gene, and the cause of the rest is unknown. V, J and clone size are those of that table, while D and trimming were read from the DNA. The sample table holds approximately 140,000 clones, of which over 75% were seen once. The ten largest clones add up to around 3.6% of the sample.

What the research found in general, with its limitations: Conclusions about previously exposed vaccinees are limited because only 5 or 6 AZD1222 recipients were SARS-CoV-2 seropositive at baseline. Vaccine-associated CD4 TCRs spanned the whole spike protein, with dominant responses in regions 160-218 and 743-854. Participants were mostly white British and included more females than males, and it was suggested by the authors that clonal diversity may have been underestimated. Because no day 14 peak-response samples were available, repertoires were characterized only after the peak T cell response. A significant rise in spike-specific TCR breadth and depth was observed after two AZD1222 doses relative to day 0 and relative to MenACWY recipients. Epitopes outside the regions mutated in the B.1.351 and B.1.1.7 variants were reportedly recognized by nearly half of the unique spike-specific TCRs. The 56-69-year group was small, and its depth increase did not reach significance, likely because of low power.

From a lookup of the germline V gene, CDR1 and CDR2 are ENHRY and SYGVKD. CDR3 length: 17 amino acids, cysteine to phenylalanine. The only DNA kept is the CDR3, 51 bases in frame from the first base. V is pared back by 2 bases and J by 7 bases, with 21 bases lying between the germline termini. The time point label, read with the paper, signifies: baseline before first vaccination. Vaccinee samples were obtained from the UK trials COV001 and COV002, which included a single-blind randomized controlled phase 2/3 trial of AZD1222 (ChAdOx1 nCoV-19) in healthy adults. For TCRbeta chain sequencing, PBMC samples from trial participants were taken at day 0 and at day 28 after the second dose. As concerns this clone: The target of this receptor is not known. No much larger clone exists at a distance of one base, and base qualities are not known.

The specimen comprised peripheral blood, sampled on day 0 of AZD1222 vaccination. The rearrangement joined TRBV10-3 to TRBJ1-5; the D gene is perhaps TRBD1, on 5 matching bases. The receptor was derived from an adult in good health. Here the CDR3 is given as CAISEELKGIWDQPQHF. The sequence in DNA is TGTGCCATCAGTGAGGAATTAAAGGGAATTTGGGACCAGCCCCAGCATTTT.